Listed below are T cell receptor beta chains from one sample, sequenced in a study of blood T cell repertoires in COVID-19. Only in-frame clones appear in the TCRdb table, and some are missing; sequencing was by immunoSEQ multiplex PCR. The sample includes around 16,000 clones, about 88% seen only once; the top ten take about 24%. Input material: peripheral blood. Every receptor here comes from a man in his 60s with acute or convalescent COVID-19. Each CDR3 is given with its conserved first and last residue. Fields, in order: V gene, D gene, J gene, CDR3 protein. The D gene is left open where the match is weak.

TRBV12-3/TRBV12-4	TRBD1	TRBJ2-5	CASTRTGGETQYF
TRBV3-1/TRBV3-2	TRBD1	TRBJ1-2	CASSHHDRANYGYTF
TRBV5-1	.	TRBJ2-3	CASSLNQGSTDTQYF
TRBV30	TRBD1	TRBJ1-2	CAWAPGQGMDGYTF
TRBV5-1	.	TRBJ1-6	CASSLGSVSSPLHF
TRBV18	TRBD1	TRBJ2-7	CASSPPGQDSYQQYF
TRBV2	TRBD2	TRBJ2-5	CASTIAKGGGETQYF
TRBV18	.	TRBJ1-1	CASSPLPTVNTEAFF
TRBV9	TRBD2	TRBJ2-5	CASSHLAGVETQYF
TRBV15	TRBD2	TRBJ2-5	CATSSRGGTETQYF
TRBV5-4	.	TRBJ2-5	CASKGGPSVETQYF
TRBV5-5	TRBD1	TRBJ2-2	CASSSNRGITGELFF
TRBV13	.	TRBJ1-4	CASSPRQAPNEKLFF
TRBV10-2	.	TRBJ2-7	CASKAGESYEQYF
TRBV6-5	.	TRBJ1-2	CASSYSQGGGYTF
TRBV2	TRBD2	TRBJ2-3	CASQTSGSTDTQYF
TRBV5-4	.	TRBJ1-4	CASSLAGRGGEKLFF
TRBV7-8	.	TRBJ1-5	CASSLGGAVVSNQPQHF
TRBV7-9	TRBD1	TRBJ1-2	CASSLGQAPHYGYTF
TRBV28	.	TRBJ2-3	CASLGGSTDTQYF
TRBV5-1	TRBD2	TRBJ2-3	CASSLLGTSGGGTDTQYF
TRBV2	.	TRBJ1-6	CARSKPPNSPLHF
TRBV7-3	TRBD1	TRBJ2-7	CASSPGGRQGTYEQYF
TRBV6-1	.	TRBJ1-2	CASSEALATALIGYTF
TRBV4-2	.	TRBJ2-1	CASSQGSSDNEQFF
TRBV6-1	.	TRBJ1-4	CASSEAEAALNEKLFF
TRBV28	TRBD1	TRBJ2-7	CASSDRDRVGYEQYF
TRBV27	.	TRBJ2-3	CASSASGGWTDTQYF
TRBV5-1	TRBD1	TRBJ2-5	CASSTGQGMETQYF
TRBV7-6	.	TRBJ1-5	CASSPGVNQPQHF
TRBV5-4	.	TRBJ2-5	CASSSTSIETQYF
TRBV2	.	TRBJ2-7	CASTQRLAGEQYF
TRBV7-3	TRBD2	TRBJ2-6	CASSLAGGQVSGANVLTF
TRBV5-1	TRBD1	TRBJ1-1	CASSFRQGTEAFF
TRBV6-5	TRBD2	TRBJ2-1	CASSPRERVYNEQFF
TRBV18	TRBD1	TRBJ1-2	CASSRGQENYGYTF
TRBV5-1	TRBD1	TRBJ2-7	CASSLAGDRGYEQYF
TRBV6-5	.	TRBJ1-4	CASRQGGELFF
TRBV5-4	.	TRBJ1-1	CASSGRPQGNTEAFF
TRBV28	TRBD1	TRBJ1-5	CASSYRRGQGGQPQHF
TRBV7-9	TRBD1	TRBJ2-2	CASSPWTGLRTGELFF
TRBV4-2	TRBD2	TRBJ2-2	CASSQDLLAGEDSGELFF
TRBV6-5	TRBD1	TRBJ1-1	CASSYQQGHNTEAFF
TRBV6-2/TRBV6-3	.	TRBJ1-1	CASSLSDTSTEAFF
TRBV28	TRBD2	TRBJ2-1	CASSFRTSGRAPDKVEQFF
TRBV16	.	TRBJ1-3	CASSQLQGSGNTIYF
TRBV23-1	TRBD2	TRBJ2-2	CASSQSQRGADTGELFF
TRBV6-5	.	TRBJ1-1	CASSIRQERDTEAFF
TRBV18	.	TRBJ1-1	CASSPGRENTEAFF
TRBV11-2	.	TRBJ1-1	CASSSRGRSGNTEAFF
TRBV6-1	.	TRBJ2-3	CASSESGGGTDTQYF
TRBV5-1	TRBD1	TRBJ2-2	CASRSDRRRNTGELFF
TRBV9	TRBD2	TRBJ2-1	CASSVGLAGVNDNEQFF
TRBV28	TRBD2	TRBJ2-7	CASRKTSGRVYEQYF
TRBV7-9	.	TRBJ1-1	CASSLVLGQNTEAFF
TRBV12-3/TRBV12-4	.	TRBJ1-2	CASSTSWNGYTF
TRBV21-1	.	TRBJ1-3	CASTPGEPGAGNTIYF
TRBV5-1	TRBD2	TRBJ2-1	CASSTGLAGGSPYNEQFF
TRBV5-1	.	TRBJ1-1	CASSLAASRMNTEAFF
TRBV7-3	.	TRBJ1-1	CASSLSLDTEAFF